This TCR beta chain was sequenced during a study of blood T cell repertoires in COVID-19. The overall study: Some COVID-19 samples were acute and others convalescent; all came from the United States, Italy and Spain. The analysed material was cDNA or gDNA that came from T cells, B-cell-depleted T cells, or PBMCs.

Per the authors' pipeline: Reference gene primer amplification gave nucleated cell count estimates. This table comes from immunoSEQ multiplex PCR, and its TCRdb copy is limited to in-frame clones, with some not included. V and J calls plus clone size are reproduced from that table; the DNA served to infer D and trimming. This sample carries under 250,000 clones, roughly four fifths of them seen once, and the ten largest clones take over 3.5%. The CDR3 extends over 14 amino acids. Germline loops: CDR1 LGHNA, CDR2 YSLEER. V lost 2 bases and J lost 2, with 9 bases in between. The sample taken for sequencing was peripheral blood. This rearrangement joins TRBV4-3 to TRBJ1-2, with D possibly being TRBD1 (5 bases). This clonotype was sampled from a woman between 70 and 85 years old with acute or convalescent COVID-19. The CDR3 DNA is TGCGCCAGCAGCCAACAGGGAGGGAACTATGGCTACACCTTC. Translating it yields CASSQQGGNYGYTF.